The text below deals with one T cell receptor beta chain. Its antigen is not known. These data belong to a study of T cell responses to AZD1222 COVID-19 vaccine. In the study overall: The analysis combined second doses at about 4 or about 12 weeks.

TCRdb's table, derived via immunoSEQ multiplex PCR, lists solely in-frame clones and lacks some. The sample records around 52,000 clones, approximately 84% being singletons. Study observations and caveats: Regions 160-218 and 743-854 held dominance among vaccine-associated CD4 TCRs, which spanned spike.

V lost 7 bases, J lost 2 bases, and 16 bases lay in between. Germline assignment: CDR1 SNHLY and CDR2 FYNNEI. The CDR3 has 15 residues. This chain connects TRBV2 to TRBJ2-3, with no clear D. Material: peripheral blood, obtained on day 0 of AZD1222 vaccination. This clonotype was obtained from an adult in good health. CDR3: CASNNPIDFTDTQYF. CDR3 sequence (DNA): TGTGCCAGCAACAACCCCATCGACTTCACAGATACGCAGTATTTT.